Listed below are T cell receptor beta chains from one sample, sequenced in a study of immune cell composition in non-small cell lung cancer. Repertoires were generated with immunoSEQ multiplex PCR, while TCRdb's copy carries only in-frame clones and drops some. The sample contains about 4,500 clones, approximately 75% of which appear only once. Sequencing input: non-adjacent lung tissue. Every receptor here comes from a human donor with non-small cell lung cancer. CDR3s include the opening cysteine and the closing phenylalanine or tryptophan. Fields, in order: V gene, clone size, J gene, D gene, CDR3 DNA, CDR3 protein. The D gene is left open where the match is weak. The listing skips clone size in some rows; elsewhere it reads once, few, many or a size class.

TRBV6-5	large	TRBJ1-5	-	TGTGCCAGCAGTTTGGGCGGGTATCAGCCCCAGCATTTT	CASSLGGYQPQHF
TRBV30	-	TRBJ2-3	TRBD1	TGTGCCTGGAGTCAAGGGGACAGGGAGTATTTT	CAWSQGDREYF
TRBV11-3	-	TRBJ2-1	TRBD2	TGTGCCAGCAGCTCCGGACTAGGAATGCGCAATGAGCAGTTCTTC	CASSSGLGMRNEQFF
TRBV2	-	TRBJ2-4	-	TGTGCCAGCAAGATCGCCAGGGGTTACATTCAGTACTTC	CASKIARGYIQYF
TRBV7-2	once	TRBJ1-1	TRBD1	TGTGCCAGCAGCTTAATGGCAGGGGGCAGGGTGGGCACTGAAGCTTTCTTT	CASSLMAGGRVGTEAFF
TRBV6-1	few	TRBJ2-2	-	TGTGCCAGCAGTGAGGGACCGAACACCGGGGAGCTGTTTTTT	CASSEGPNTGELFF
TRBV6-5	-	TRBJ1-1	-	TGTGCCAGCAGTTACTCGGCAGACACTGAAGCTTTCTTT	CASSYSADTEAFF
TRBV5-3	-	TRBJ2-1	-	TGTGCCAGAGGGGCTATGCGGACTGAATTTTACAATGAGCAGTTCTTC	CARGAMRTEFYNEQFF
TRBV6-6	-	TRBJ2-7	-	TGTGCCAGCAGCCGAAGGGACTTAGTAGAGCAGTACTTC	CASSRRDLVEQYF
TRBV6-5	-	TRBJ1-2	-	TGTGCCAGCAGTTACGGACGCAAGTCAGGCCGAGAGGGCTACACCTTC	CASSYGRKSGREGYTF
TRBV5-1	-	TRBJ2-1	-	TGCGCCAGCAGCTTCTCCGGGGTTGGGGAGCAGTTCTTC	CASSFSGVGEQFF
TRBV5-5	-	TRBJ2-7	TRBD1	TGTGCCAGCAGCTCCCCGGACAGGGGGCGGTACGAGCAGTACTTC	CASSSPDRGRYEQYF
TRBV5-1	-	TRBJ1-2	TRBD1	TGCGCCAGCAGCCCTGGGACAGGCAAGTTAACCTTC	CASSPGTGKLTF
TRBV6-1	-	TRBJ1-2	TRBD1	TGTGCCAGCAGGCAGGGGGTAGATGGCTACACCTTC	CASRQGVDGYTF